This T cell receptor (beta chain) was found in a study of beta chain features in type 1 diabetes. Across the study: Examined across all samples were 90 million to 130 million sorted cells. Study results and caveats: Shortening of TCRB CDR3s, moderate but significant, appeared in all four CD4+ subsets of Type 1 diabetes patients.

There are a few counts of this clone. Its target is unknown. Of the isolated RNA, all was reverse transcribed, and so the sequenced material was expressed TCRB transcripts. Measured with immunoSEQ multiplex PCR; TCRdb has only the in-frame clones, and not every one. The table includes 550,000 to 850,000 clones, roughly 13% detected once. CDR1 and CDR2 (germline): SGHDN, FVKESK. V lost 1 base to trimming and J lost 0 bases, with 8 bases between them. The CDR3 has 15 amino acids. The chain employs TRBV14 and TRBJ2-3; no reliable D call. Sequencing was performed on naive CD4+ T cells from blood. The TCR originated in a man younger than 30 with type 1 diabetes. This CDR3 is CASSQVSGSTDTQYF. The CDR3 DNA sequence: TGTGCCAGCAGCCAAGTATCCGGGAGCACAGATACGCAGTATTTT. Drawing the rest from reference TRBV14 and TRBJ2-3, the complete variable domain is EAGVTQFPSHSVIEKGQTVTLRCDPISGHDNLYWYRRVMGKEIKFLLHFVKESKQDESGMPNNRFLAERTGGTYSTLKVQPAELEDSGVYFCASSQVSGSTDTQYFGPGTRLTVL.